This passage covers 14 T cell receptor beta chains from one sample sequenced in a study of regulatory T cells in long-lasting Graves disease (dated by TCRdb to the early 2020s). The receptor library was made with multiplex PCR. Data came from an Illumina HiSeq 4000. iRepertoire HTBI primers and Arm-PCR amplification of CDR3 regions were used to construct TCR beta libraries. In TCRdb, the public reads were trimmed at Q25 with fastp and aligned with MiXCR, with productive beta chains retained. Merged by CDR3 protein, the rows form single entries marked with the most common genes and DNA. The sample has 400,000 to 500,000 distinct CDR3 sequences on record, 11% to 15% of them singletons. The ten largest clones represent roughly 15% of the sample. The sample's time point label, in plain terms: newly diagnosed GD, antithyroid drugs for less than 3 months. RNA was extracted from PBMCs in TRIzol for both TCR sequencing and RNA sequencing.

These same data were also listed under a study on T cells in Graves' hyperthyroidism and ophthalmopathy.

The starting material was peripheral blood mononuclear cells (PBMCs), obtained at new diagnosis, from a patient treated with antithyroid drugs. Every receptor here comes from a woman between 50 and 59 years old with Graves disease. Donor details come from another sample of the same person, matched by shared clones.

Ten or more counts support this clonotype. The chain couples TRBV6-1 to TRBJ1-4; D possibly corresponds to TRBD1 (5 bases). V was shortened by 5 bases and J by 1 base, with 14 bases between the two germline ends. The CDR3 is 16 amino acids. Germline CDR1 and CDR2: MNHNS and SASEGT. In DNA form, the CDR3 reads TGTGCCAGCAGTATATACGGGGCAGGAACTAATGAAAAACTGTTTTTT. It codes for CASSIYGAGTNEKLFF.

This clonotype came up many times. This chain joins TRBV25-1 and TRBJ2-7, with 10 bases aligning to TRBD1. CDR3 size: 16 residues. Germline CDR1 MGHDK, CDR2 SYGVNS. V lost 4 bases and J lost 2; bases outside the gene matches: 8. The CDR3 nucleotides are TGTGCCAGCAGTGGATCCGGGACAGGGGCTCCCTACGAGCAGTACTTC. Residues: CASSGSGTGAPYEQYF.

A remark on this clonotype: This may stem from a read error, because a much larger clone lies one nucleotide away. This chain uses TRBV18 with TRBJ2-5, with D hard to call. The CDR3 contains 13 residues. Germline V CDR1 and CDR2: KGHSH, LQKENI. The CDR3: CASSPPGKEAQYF. CDR3 nucleotide sequence: TGTGCCAGCTCACCACCGGGCAAAGAGGCCCAGTACTTC.

This clonotype was recorded many times. This CDR3 reads CASSWPGLSAGELFF. Written as DNA, the CDR3 is TGTGCCAGCAGTTGGCCGGGACTGAGTGCCGGGGAGCTGTTTTTT. V is TRBV6-5 and J is TRBJ2-2; maybe TRBD2 (6 bases). This CDR3 is 15 amino acids long. V dropped 4 bases and J dropped 6 bases, with 15 bases sitting between them. CDR1 MNHEY and CDR2 SVGAGI come from the germline V gene.

With regard to this clonotype: It may be a read error: a sequence one base away is much more abundant. The rearrangement joins TRBV10-3 to TRBJ1-1; no clear D gene. The V gene's germline CDR1 is ENHRY and CDR2 SYGVKD. The V gene lost 5 bases and the J gene lost 3 bases, with 7 bases spanning the gap. The CDR3 runs 12 residues. The CDR3 protein is CAISYVDTEAFF. CDR3 in DNA: TGTGCCATCAGTTACGTCGACACTGAAGCTTTCTTT.

V usage is TRBV30 and J usage is TRBJ1-5, with D perhaps matching TRBD1 (5 bases). The CDR3 spans 13 residues. V lost 5 bases, J lost 9 bases, and 17 bases lay in between. Germline values: CDR1 GTSNPN, CDR2 SVGIG (reference sequence). The CDR3 coding sequence is TGTGCCTGGGCCGGGGGGGACCTTCGGCCCCAGCATTTT. It specifies CAWAGGDLRPQHF.

This clonotype was detected ten times or more. This chain connects TRBV9 to TRBJ2-1; 8 nucleotides agree with TRBD1. Germline trimming cut 3 bases from V and 1 base from J; bases unmatched to any gene: 3. Germline loops: CDR1 SGDLS, CDR2 YYNGEE. The CDR3 covers 15 residues. CDR3 sequence reads: CASSARDRSYNEQFF. DNA of the CDR3: TGTGCCAGCAGCGCCAGGGACAGGTCCTACAATGAGCAGTTCTTC.

Ten or more counts support this clonotype. V and J are TRBV27 and TRBJ2-7; 9 bases fit TRBD2. J lost 4 bases, V lost 4 bases, and 17 bases had no gene match. The CDR3 is made up of 18 amino acids. CDR1 and CDR2 from the germline V gene are MNHEY and SMNVEV (reference sequence). The DNA for the CDR3 is TGTGCCAGCAGTTCGAGAACCCGCGGCGGGAGGGCCAGGTACGAGCAGTACTTC. Its translation is CASSSRTRGGRARYEQYF.

This clonotype was seen a handful of times. This chain links TRBV6-5 with TRBJ1-2; 7 positions match TRBD1. There are 13 residues in the CDR3. With V trimmed by 2 bases and J by 8 bases, 5 bases remained unmatched. Germline CDR1 reads MNHEY; CDR2 reads SVGAGI. The CDR3 protein is CASSYGNRGGYTF. The CDR3 DNA reads TGTGCCAGCAGTTACGGGAACAGGGGCGGCTACACCTTC.

This clonotype has only a few counts. The chain uses TRBV20-1 and TRBJ1-5, with 7 bases aligning to TRBD1. The CDR3 totals 19 residues. Germline V gene data show CDR1 as DFQATT and CDR2 as SNEGSKA (reference sequence). V trimming: 0 bases; J trimming: 0 bases; junction bases outside the gene matches: 14. DNA of the CDR3: TGCAGTGCTAGAGATGGGCGACAGGGTCGAGGGGATAGCAATCAGCCCCAGCATTTT. Protein: CSARDGRQGRGDSNQPQHF.

The chain joins TRBV11-2 to TRBJ2-7; D is unclear. The CDR3 spans 12 residues. Trimming took 1 base from V and 7 from J, leaving 8 bases between them. Germline CDR1 is SGHAT and CDR2 is FQNNGV. The CDR3 here is CASSLGVTEQYF. For the CDR3, the DNA is TGTGCCAGCAGCTTAGGTGTCACGGAGCAGTACTTC. The full variable domain, its missing parts supplied by reference TRBV11-2 and TRBJ2-7, is EAGVAQSPRYKIIEKRQSVAFWCNPISGHATLYWYQQILGQGPKLLIQFQNNGVVDDSQLPKDRFSAERLKGVDSTLKIQPAKLEDSAVYLCASSLGVTEQYFGPGTRLTVT.

The V gene is TRBV6-2 or TRBV6-3, the J gene TRBJ2-7; D ambiguous. Trimming left V 8 bases short and J 6 bases short, with 11 bases between. This CDR3 spans 11 amino acids. The germline V gene has CDR1 MNHEY and CDR2 SVGEGT. CDR3: CASEIAGEQYF. The CDR3 DNA is TGTGCCAGCGAAATAGCAGGCGAGCAGTACTTC.

This clonotype was detected only a few times. J is TRBJ2-7 and V is TRBV20-1; D remains ambiguous. CDR1 and CDR2 (germline): DFQATT, SNEGSKA (reference sequence). Trimming took off 2 bases at V and 6 bases at J, with 11 bases between the two ends. The CDR3 runs to 12 residues. The CDR3 region has the DNA TGCAGTGCTAGAAGTCTAGTCGTCGAGCAGTACTTC. It specifies CSARSLVVEQYF.

This clonotype was counted ten times or more. The genes are TRBV29-1 and TRBJ2-7, with TRBD1 identical over 9 bases. The length of the CDR3 is 17 residues. Germline CDR1 SQVTM, CDR2 ANQGSEA. Unmatched junction bases numbered 10, after V lost 0 bases and J lost 1 base. The DNA of the CDR3 is TGCAGCGTTGAAGATTATGTGGGGACAGGGTCATCCTACGAGCAGTACTTC. Its protein product is CSVEDYVGTGSSYEQYF.